The clone carrying this T cell receptor (beta chain) was recorded many times. This specimen belongs to a study of T cells in Graves' hyperthyroidism and ophthalmopathy. The junction had 7 bases not matched to a gene; V was cut back by 4 bases and J by 5 bases. The CDR3 consists of 15 residues. Germline V CDR1 and CDR2: SGHTA, FQGNSA. Using RNA transcripts as the source, TCR beta CDR3 regions were amplified. HTBI primers drove first-round RT-PCR of the TCR CDR3. TCRdb ran MiXCR on the multiplex PCR reads and lists one entry per CDR3 protein. The repertoire holds 490,000 or so distinct CDR3 sequences, roughly 15% seen once, with over 25% in the top ten.

The chain recombines TRBV7-2 with TRBJ2-5, with TRBD2 matching over 10 bases. Sequenced material: blood. This receptor was identified in a woman aged 25 to 39 with Graves' ophthalmopathy. CDR3 nucleotide sequence: TGTGCCAGCAGCTCGCAAGCGGGAGGGGATGAGACCCAGTACTTC. This sequence encodes CASSSQAGGDETQYF.